The 8 T cell receptor beta chains in this list originate from one sample, sequenced in a study of OX40 agonist ivuxolimab in advanced cancers. TCRdb keeps only in-frame clones here, not all; method: immunoSEQ multiplex PCR. The data hold under 40,000 clones, with 65% to 90% observed a single time. Sample: CD4+ or CD8+ T cells sorted from blood, taken in a trial of the OX40 agonist ivuxolimab. The receptors stem from an adult with an advanced solid tumor such as melanoma, head and neck, liver or kidney cancer.

The gene calls are TRBV5-4 and TRBJ2-5; 11 nucleotides agree with TRBD2. V lost 3 bases to trimming and J lost 0 bases; unmatched junction nucleotides: 4. The V gene's germline CDR1 is SGHNT and CDR2 YYREEE (reference sequence). The CDR3 has 16 amino acids. In DNA form, the CDR3 reads TGTGCCAGCAGCTCCGGACTAGCGGGTTACCAAGAGACCCAGTACTTC. Protein: CASSSGLAGYQETQYF.

J is TRBJ1-5 and V is TRBV28; D uncertain. CDR3 length: 13 residues. Trimming took 4 bases from V and 4 from J, leaving 8 bases between them. The germline CDR1 and CDR2 sequences are MDHEN and SYDVKM. The CDR3 protein is CASSSLNNQPQHF. In nucleotides, the CDR3 is TGTGCCAGCAGTTCTCTGAATAATCAGCCCCAGCATTTT.

The genes are TRBV6-5 and TRBJ2-7; the D gene is possibly TRBD1 (5 bases). This CDR3 is 16 amino acids long. V lost 0 bases and J lost 3, with 15 bases in between. Looked up from germline, CDR1 is MNHEY and CDR2 is SVGAGI. As DNA, the CDR3 is TGTGCCAGCAGTTACTCCGGGCAGGGTGGAGTCTACGAGCAGTACTTC. Translating gives CASSYSGQGGVYEQYF.

This sequence joins TRBV6-6 and TRBJ1-2; 7 nucleotides agree with TRBD1. The J segment lost 3 bases and the V segment lost 0 bases, leaving 4 bases of the junction unmatched. Germline V gene lookup returns CDR1 MNHNY and CDR2 SVGAGI (reference sequence). The CDR3 loop spans 15 amino acids. For the CDR3, the DNA is TGTGCCAGCAGTTACTCGGACAGGCCCGACTATGGCTACACCTTC. Encoded protein: CASSYSDRPDYGYTF.

The chain is built from TRBV6-5 and TRBJ1-1, with 8 bases that match TRBD1. Per germline, CDR1 MNHEY and CDR2 SVGAGI. V lost 8 bases and J lost 3; bases outside the gene matches: 11. The CDR3 runs 15 residues. CDR3: CASQRGTGGDTEAFF. The CDR3 DNA follows: TGTGCCAGCCAGCGGGGGACAGGCGGGGACACTGAAGCTTTCTTT.

This chain links TRBV27 with TRBJ2-5; 8 bases line up with TRBD1. The end of the DNA fits TRBJ2-7 better, so the J call may be wrong. The CDR3 contains 16 residues. Per the germline V gene, CDR1 is MNHEY and CDR2 is SMNVEV (reference sequence). The DNA of the CDR3 is TGTGCCAGCAGTCTCACGCCCGGGACAGGTACCTACGAGCAGTACTTC. Translation gives CASSLTPGTGTYEQYF.

This clone showed up just a few times. V and J are TRBV7-2 and TRBJ1-6, with 7 bases that match TRBD1. Germline V gene data show CDR1 as SGHTA and CDR2 as FQGNSA. The ends lost 7 bases at V and 9 bases at J; junction bases unmatched: 15. The CDR3 contains 16 residues. CDR3 sequence: CASTLSPRTGGSPLHF. The CDR3 nucleotides are TGTGCCAGCACTCTTAGCCCACGGACAGGAGGTTCACCCCTCCACTTT.

This chain joins TRBV5-3 and TRBJ2-7; possibly TRBD1 or TRBD2 for D (5 bases each). TRBV5-3 is known as an ORF, though its function is uncertain. Trimming took off 7 bases at V and 1 base at J, with 9 bases between the two ends. The CDR3 contains 12 residues. CDR3 sequence (DNA): TGTGCCAGAGGGGGTAGTTCCTACGAGCAGTACTTC. It translates to CARGGSSYEQYF.